These T cell receptor beta chains were read from a single sample in a study of early T cells in non-severe SARS-CoV-2 infection. TCRdb processed the 5' RACE reads anew with MiXCR; each CDR3 protein has one entry. The table lists 55,000 to 70,000 distinct CDR3 sequences, approximately 12% of them singletons. Source material: whole blood. These receptors were collected from an adult who was a healthcare worker with PCR-confirmed SARS-CoV-2 infection or an uninfected control (not recorded which). CDR3s include the opening cysteine and the closing phenylalanine or tryptophan. Fields, in order: J gene, CDR3 length, V gene, clone size, D gene, CDR3 protein, CDR3 DNA. The D gene is left open where the match is weak. Size tells how often a clone was seen (once, few, many) or the class of an expanded clone, and some rows leave it out.

j_call: TRBJ2-3; cdr3_length: 13; v_call: TRBV7-2; clone_size: -; d_call: -; cdr3_aa: CASSFPNGDTQYF; cdr3_nt: TGTGCCAGCAGCTTCCCAAATGGGGATACGCAGTATTTT
j_call: TRBJ2-3; cdr3_length: 14; v_call: TRBV19; clone_size: -; d_call: TRBD1; cdr3_aa: CASSRDSFTDTQYF; cdr3_nt: TGTGCCAGTAGTCGGGACAGTTTCACAGATACGCAGTATTTT
j_call: TRBJ2-7; cdr3_length: 13; v_call: TRBV11-2; clone_size: few; d_call: -; cdr3_aa: CASSLWGPYEQYF; cdr3_nt: TGTGCCAGCAGCTTATGGGGTCCCTACGAGCAGTACTTC
j_call: TRBJ2-6; cdr3_length: 15; v_call: TRBV6-5; clone_size: many; d_call: -; cdr3_aa: CASSYSSSGANVLTF; cdr3_nt: TGTGCCAGCAGTTACTCTAGCTCTGGGGCCAACGTCCTGACTTTC
j_call: TRBJ2-7; cdr3_length: 15; v_call: TRBV7-9; clone_size: few; d_call: -; cdr3_aa: CASKEGNSLDYEQYF; cdr3_nt: TGTGCCAGCAAAGAGGGGAACAGCCTCGACTACGAGCAGTACTTC
j_call: TRBJ2-2; cdr3_length: 16; v_call: TRBV18; clone_size: -; d_call: TRBD2; cdr3_aa: CASSLLHGGAAGELFF; cdr3_nt: TGTGCCAGCTCCCTCCTTCACGGGGGGGCCGCCGGGGAGCTGTTTTTT
j_call: TRBJ2-3; cdr3_length: 14; v_call: TRBV29-1; clone_size: few; d_call: -; cdr3_aa: CSVVAGKYPDTQYF; cdr3_nt: TGCAGCGTTGTGGCAGGGAAGTATCCAGATACGCAGTATTTT
j_call: TRBJ2-7; cdr3_length: 14; v_call: TRBV19; clone_size: few; d_call: -; cdr3_aa: CASSVDSRRYEQYF; cdr3_nt: TGTGCCAGTAGTGTGGACAGCCGGCGGTACGAGCAGTACTTC
j_call: TRBJ1-3; cdr3_length: 16; v_call: TRBV7-9; clone_size: many; d_call: -; cdr3_aa: CASSPLTGRLGNTIYF; cdr3_nt: TGTGCCAGCAGCCCACTGACAGGTCGACTGGGAAACACCATATATTTT
j_call: TRBJ2-6; cdr3_length: 16; v_call: TRBV6-1; clone_size: many; d_call: TRBD2; cdr3_aa: CASVAGGSSGANVLTF; cdr3_nt: TGTGCCAGTGTAGCGGGGGGGTCCTCTGGGGCCAACGTCCTGACTTTC
j_call: TRBJ1-6; cdr3_length: 14; v_call: TRBV2; clone_size: many; d_call: -; cdr3_aa: CASSERSGNSPLHF; cdr3_nt: TGTGCCAGCAGTGAACGCAGCGGCAATTCACCCCTCCACTTT
j_call: TRBJ1-6; cdr3_length: 16; v_call: TRBV13; clone_size: -; d_call: -; cdr3_aa: CASSLGTSSYNSPLHF; cdr3_nt: TGTGCCAGCAGCTTAGGGACCAGCTCCTATAATTCACCCCTCCACTTT
j_call: TRBJ2-1; cdr3_length: 16; v_call: TRBV4-3; clone_size: many; d_call: TRBD2; cdr3_aa: CASSQDGRGIYNEQFF; cdr3_nt: TGCGCCAGCAGCCAAGATGGGCGGGGGATCTACAATGAGCAGTTCTTC
j_call: TRBJ2-7; cdr3_length: 16; v_call: TRBV20-1; clone_size: -; d_call: -; cdr3_aa: CSARDRTGRATYEQYF; cdr3_nt: TGCAGTGCTAGAGATCGAACAGGTCGTGCCACCTACGAGCAGTACTTC
j_call: TRBJ2-2; cdr3_length: 14; v_call: TRBV30; clone_size: many; d_call: -; cdr3_aa: CAWLKREVGGELFF; cdr3_nt: TGTGCCTGGCTGAAACGGGAAGTTGGGGGGGAGCTGTTTTTT
j_call: TRBJ2-7; cdr3_length: 11; v_call: TRBV28; clone_size: few; d_call: -; cdr3_aa: CASGVTYEQYF; cdr3_nt: TGTGCCAGCGGGGTTACCTACGAGCAGTACTTC
j_call: TRBJ1-1; cdr3_length: 13; v_call: TRBV13; clone_size: many; d_call: -; cdr3_aa: CASSPPLATEAFF; cdr3_nt: TGTGCCAGCAGCCCCCCCTTGGCGACAGAGGCTTTCTTT
j_call: TRBJ1-5; cdr3_length: 15; v_call: TRBV7-8; clone_size: many; d_call: TRBD1; cdr3_aa: CASSPQGAGNQPQHF; cdr3_nt: TGTGCCAGCAGCCCCCAGGGGGCCGGCAATCAGCCCCAGCATTTT
j_call: TRBJ2-3; cdr3_length: 12; v_call: TRBV10-3; clone_size: -; d_call: TRBD1; cdr3_aa: CAVGQGGDTQYF; cdr3_nt: TGTGCCGTCGGACAGGGGGGGGATACGCAGTATTTT
j_call: TRBJ2-2; cdr3_length: 12; v_call: TRBV29-1; clone_size: many; d_call: TRBD1; cdr3_aa: CSADRATGELFF; cdr3_nt: TGCAGCGCGGACAGGGCAACCGGGGAGCTGTTTTTT
j_call: TRBJ1-2; cdr3_length: 16; v_call: TRBV5-8; clone_size: many; d_call: -; cdr3_aa: CASSSWTGRANYGYTF; cdr3_nt: TGTGCCAGCAGCTCCTGGACGGGAAGAGCTAACTATGGCTACACCTTC
j_call: TRBJ1-1; cdr3_length: 13; v_call: TRBV2; clone_size: -; d_call: -; cdr3_aa: CASSTKGRTEAFF; cdr3_nt: TGTGCCAGCAGTACGAAGGGGAGGACTGAAGCTTTCTTT
j_call: TRBJ1-2; cdr3_length: 14; v_call: TRBV5-1; clone_size: many; d_call: -; cdr3_aa: CASSPGGAWDGYTF; cdr3_nt: TGCGCCAGCAGCCCGGGCGGGGCTTGGGATGGCTACACCTTC
j_call: TRBJ2-1; cdr3_length: 16; v_call: TRBV18; clone_size: -; d_call: -; cdr3_aa: CASSPPNIQVGDEQFF; cdr3_nt: TGTGCCAGCTCACCACCTAATATCCAGGTTGGAGATGAGCAGTTCTTC
j_call: TRBJ2-7; cdr3_length: 13; v_call: TRBV11-2; clone_size: -; d_call: -; cdr3_aa: CASNAGLGGEQYF; cdr3_nt: TGTGCCAGCAACGCAGGGTTGGGCGGCGAGCAGTACTTC
j_call: TRBJ1-1; cdr3_length: 14; v_call: TRBV6-2/TRBV6-3; clone_size: few; d_call: -; cdr3_aa: CASNAGRFNTEAFF; cdr3_nt: TGTGCCTCCAACGCAGGCAGGTTCAACACTGAAGCTTTCTTT
j_call: TRBJ1-2; cdr3_length: 15; v_call: TRBV6-6; clone_size: many; d_call: -; cdr3_aa: CASSYRFGRVDGYTF; cdr3_nt: TGTGCCAGCAGTTACCGTTTCGGCAGGGTGGATGGCTACACCTTC
j_call: TRBJ2-3; cdr3_length: 15; v_call: TRBV6-6; clone_size: many; d_call: -; cdr3_aa: CASSYGLGGTDTQYF; cdr3_nt: TGTGCCAGCAGTTACGGGTTGGGGGGCACAGATACGCAGTATTTT
j_call: TRBJ2-5; cdr3_length: 14; v_call: TRBV29-1; clone_size: -; d_call: TRBD2; cdr3_aa: CSAKPTSPRATQYF; cdr3_nt: TGCAGCGCGAAGCCGACTAGCCCCCGTGCGACCCAGTACTTC
j_call: TRBJ2-3; cdr3_length: 16; v_call: TRBV7-9; clone_size: few; d_call: TRBD1; cdr3_aa: CASSLLGRGRRDTQYF; cdr3_nt: TGTGCCAGCAGCTTATTGGGTAGGGGGCGTAGGGATACGCAGTATTTT
j_call: TRBJ2-3; cdr3_length: 15; v_call: TRBV27; clone_size: few; d_call: TRBD1; cdr3_aa: CASSWTGGCPDTQYF; cdr3_nt: TGTGCCAGCAGTTGGACAGGGGGGTGTCCAGATACGCAGTATTTT
j_call: TRBJ1-3; cdr3_length: 18; v_call: TRBV9; clone_size: few; d_call: TRBD1; cdr3_aa: CASSVGVGGGGNGNTIYF; cdr3_nt: TGTGCCAGCAGCGTAGGGGTCGGAGGAGGGGGCAATGGAAACACCATATATTTT